The rows below give T cell receptor beta chains drawn from one sample of a study of cytomegalovirus exposure and HLA in healthy donors. Assay used: immunoSEQ multiplex PCR; TCRdb lists only in-frame clones, some missing. The sample holds roughly 60,000 clones, around 78% seen once. The sample comprised PBMCs. These receptors originate from a female donor in good health and CMV-seronegative. CDR3s include the opening cysteine and the closing phenylalanine or tryptophan. A D gene is named only where the DNA matches it firmly. Some rows have no size entry. The others give once, few or many, or a class for an expanded clone.

abundance,j_gene,v_gene,d_gene,CDR3aa,CDR3nt
.,TRBJ2-1,TRBV5-1,TRBD1,CASSLGTGSFNEQFF,TGCGCCAGCAGCTTGGGGACAGGTAGTTTCAATGAGCAGTTCTTC
.,TRBJ2-3,TRBV7-2,TRBD2,CASSLALTSGVTDTQYF,TGTGCCAGCAGCTTAGCGCTGACTAGCGGGGTCACAGATACGCAGTATTTT
.,TRBJ1-3,TRBV7-2,.,CASSFSPGSGNTIYF,TGTGCCAGCAGCTTTTCGCCGGGGTCTGGAAACACCATATATTTT
once,TRBJ2-1,TRBV5-1,.,CASSIERPDEQFF,TGCGCCAGCAGTATCGAGAGGCCGGATGAGCAGTTCTTC
few,TRBJ1-2,TRBV7-2,.,CASSSMAGNYGYTF,TGTGCCAGCAGCTCGATGGCAGGGAACTATGGCTACACCTTC
.,TRBJ1-1,TRBV7-2,TRBD1,CASSFRGRVTEAFF,TGTGCCAGCAGCTTCAGGGGGCGCGTCACTGAAGCTTTCTTT
few,TRBJ2-3,TRBV7-3,TRBD2,CASSYSSGRTDTQYF,TGTGCCAGCAGCTATTCTAGCGGACGCACAGATACGCAGTATTTT
.,TRBJ2-1,TRBV11-2,TRBD2,CASSQRGGGEYNEQFF,TGTGCCAGCAGCCAGAGGGGCGGGGGGGAGTACAATGAGCAGTTCTTC
.,TRBJ2-2,TRBV5-4,TRBD2,CASSSRLAGTGELFF,TGTGCCAGCAGCTCCCGACTAGCGGGCACCGGGGAGCTGTTTTTT
.,TRBJ2-7,TRBV9,TRBD1,CASSSKDRGIHEQYF,TGTGCCAGCAGCTCGAAGGACAGGGGAATCCACGAGCAGTACTTC
.,TRBJ1-2,TRBV7-2,TRBD1,CASSFPGQGGWGYTF,TGTGCCAGCAGCTTCCCGGGACAGGGAGGTTGGGGCTACACCTTC
.,TRBJ2-7,TRBV7-2,TRBD2,CASGIGLAGGLSYEQYF,TGTGCCAGCGGCATCGGACTAGCGGGGGGGTTGTCCTACGAGCAGTACTTC
.,TRBJ1-1,TRBV9,.,CASSVRAGVGTEAFF,TGTGCCAGCAGCGTACGGGCCGGGGTTGGCACTGAAGCTTTCTTT
once,TRBJ2-1,TRBV7-9,TRBD1,CASSLEGAVNEQFF,TGTGCCAGCAGCTTAGAGGGGGCGGTCAATGAGCAGTTCTTC
.,TRBJ1-5,TRBV15,TRBD1,CATSRDRGQPQHF,TGTGCCACCAGCAGGGACAGGGGTCAGCCCCAGCATTTT
.,TRBJ2-3,TRBV5-6,TRBD2,CASSSGLAGAPDTQYF,TGTGCCAGCAGCTCCGGACTAGCGGGGGCCCCAGATACGCAGTATTTT
.,TRBJ1-1,TRBV15,TRBD1,CATSRRDSVNTEAFF,TGTGCCACCAGCAGAAGGGACAGCGTCAACACTGAAGCTTTCTTT
once,TRBJ2-3,TRBV6-1,.,CASSDGAGGTDTQYF,TGTGCCAGCAGTGACGGGGCAGGGGGCACAGATACGCAGTATTTT
.,TRBJ2-7,TRBV5-4,.,CASSSDSSYEQYF,TGTGCCAGCAGCTCGGACAGTTCCTACGAGCAGTACTTC
.,TRBJ1-2,TRBV5-1,TRBD1,CASSSQGVNYGYTF,TGCGCCAGCAGCTCCCAGGGGGTTAACTATGGCTACACCTTC
.,TRBJ2-3,TRBV7-2,TRBD1,CASSYRTGGYRTDTQYF,TGTGCCAGCAGCTACCGAACAGGGGGCTACAGGACAGATACGCAGTATTTT
once,TRBJ2-7,TRBV30,.,CAWTNQGEQYF,TGTGCCTGGACAAATCAGGGCGAGCAGTACTTC
.,TRBJ2-3,TRBV7-8,TRBD2,CASTKQLAGVDTQYF,TGTGCCAGCACCAAACAACTAGCGGGGGTGGATACGCAGTATTTT
.,TRBJ2-7,TRBV6-5,TRBD1,CASSLDRGQLEQYF,TGTGCCAGCAGTTTGGACAGGGGGCAGCTCGAGCAGTACTTC
.,TRBJ2-5,TRBV21-1,.,CASSFQMAQETQYF,TGTGCCAGCAGTTTTCAAATGGCTCAAGAGACCCAGTACTTC
.,TRBJ2-7,TRBV2,.,CASTRLAMGEQYF,TGTGCCAGCACTCGGCTAGCGATGGGCGAGCAGTACTTC
few,TRBJ1-3,TRBV27,TRBD1,CASSPQGQGRSNTIYF,TGTGCCAGCAGTCCCCAGGGACAGGGAAGGAGCAACACCATATATTTT
few,TRBJ2-2,TRBV27,.,CASSLEQVNTGELFF,TGTGCCAGCAGTCTCGAACAGGTGAACACCGGGGAGCTGTTTTTT
once,TRBJ1-6,TRBV11-3,TRBD1,CASSLPTGGGSFSPLHF,TGTGCCAGCAGCTTACCCACAGGGGGCGGCAGTTTTTCACCCCTCCACTTT
.,TRBJ1-5,TRBV29-1,.,CSVADNGSNQPQHF,TGCAGCGTTGCTGATAACGGTAGCAATCAGCCCCAGCATTTT
few,TRBJ2-6,TRBV7-9,TRBD1,CASSFPDRPNPGANVLTF,TGTGCCAGCAGTTTCCCGGACAGGCCGAACCCTGGGGCCAACGTCCTGACTTTC
.,TRBJ1-2,TRBV7-6,TRBD1,CASSLGGTGVYGYTF,TGTGCCAGCAGCTTAGGGGGGACAGGGGTCTATGGCTACACCTTC
.,TRBJ1-1,TRBV19,TRBD1,CASIPQGAETEAFF,TGTGCCAGTATACCACAGGGGGCTGAAACTGAAGCTTTCTTT
.,TRBJ1-1,TRBV19,.,CASSTYSYTEAFF,TGTGCCAGTAGTACATACAGTTACACTGAAGCTTTCTTT
.,TRBJ1-3,TRBV5-1,TRBD1,CASSLGTGLSGNTIYF,TGCGCCAGCAGCTTGGGGACAGGACTCTCTGGAAACACCATATATTTT
.,TRBJ1-2,TRBV4-1,.,CASSQDDYRHGYTF,TGCGCCAGCAGCCAAGACGACTACAGACATGGCTACACCTTC